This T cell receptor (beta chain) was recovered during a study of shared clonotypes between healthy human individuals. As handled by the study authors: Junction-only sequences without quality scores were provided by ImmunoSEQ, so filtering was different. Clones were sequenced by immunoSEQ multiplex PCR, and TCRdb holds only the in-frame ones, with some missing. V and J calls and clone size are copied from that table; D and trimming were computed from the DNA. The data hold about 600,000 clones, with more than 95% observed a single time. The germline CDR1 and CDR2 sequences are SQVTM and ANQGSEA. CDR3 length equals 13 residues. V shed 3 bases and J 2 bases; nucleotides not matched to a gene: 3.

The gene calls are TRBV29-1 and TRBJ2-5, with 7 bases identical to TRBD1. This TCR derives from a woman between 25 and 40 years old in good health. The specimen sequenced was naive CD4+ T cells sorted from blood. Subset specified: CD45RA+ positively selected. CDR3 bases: TGCAGCGTTGACGGGACAGAACAAGAGACCCAGTACTTC. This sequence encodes CSVDGTEQETQYF.